These T cell receptor beta chains were read from a single sample in a study of human T cells and chemical hapten exposure. TCRdb fed the RACE reads into MiXCR, producing one record per CDR3 protein. The table has roughly 64,000 distinct CDR3 sequences, around 11% seen once; the top ten hold roughly 4.3%. This specimen was whole blood, taken in connection with sensitization to the hapten diphenylcyclopropenone (DPC). These receptors all come from a woman aged 40 to 50 with alopecia areata. Some clones in this sample may be carry-over from other donors' samples. Both conserved end residues are part of each CDR3.

TRBV23-1	11	TRBJ2-7	CASPTTYEQYF
TRBV6-2/TRBV6-3	15	TRBJ1-1	CASSSHRGINTEAFF
TRBV25-1	14	TRBJ2-1	CASSASGPYNEQFF
TRBV18	14	TRBJ1-1	CASSPGVRSTEAFF
TRBV6-5	12	TRBJ1-4	CATRQGGEKLFF
TRBV19	15	TRBJ2-7	CASSIGTGTLPQQYF
TRBV5-4	14	TRBJ1-1	CASSKEQGNTEAFF
TRBV28	17	TRBJ2-1	CASSPATSGNPYNEQFF
TRBV5-1	15	TRBJ2-3	CASSLEGLNKDTQYF
TRBV29-1	13	TRBJ1-2	CSAGQGSVSGYTF
TRBV7-9	16	TRBJ1-3	CASSLDLAGSGNTIYF
TRBV29-1	11	TRBJ2-5	CSVGVGETQYF
TRBV29-1	14	TRBJ1-2	CSAPKPDTDYGYTF
TRBV6-2/TRBV6-3	13	TRBJ2-5	CASSWTVQETQYF
TRBV30	13	TRBJ1-5	CAWGRDRGQPQHF
TRBV7-9	11	TRBJ1-1	CASGEGTEAFF
TRBV4-2	20	TRBJ1-4	CASSQDRDREGTSTNEKLFF
TRBV12-3/TRBV12-4	14	TRBJ1-1	CASSFVLLSTEAFF
TRBV4-3	13	TRBJ1-1	CASSQAGMTEAFF
TRBV7-2	14	TRBJ2-1	CASSRRTGVNEQFF
TRBV20-1	12	TRBJ1-1	CSAPPGGTEAFF
TRBV19	16	TRBJ2-6	CASSHREIGGANVLTF
TRBV7-9	16	TRBJ2-2	CASSSPQREVAGELFF
TRBV6-4	15	TRBJ1-2	CASSVTAGSNYGYTF
TRBV9	16	TRBJ2-4	CASSVADQGAKNIQYF
TRBV20-1	13	TRBJ2-7	CSASTPGHYEQYF
TRBV6-6	16	TRBJ1-2	CASSYTGQGDFSGYTF
TRBV19	16	TRBJ2-6	CASSMGGPTGANVLTF
TRBV12-3/TRBV12-4	13	TRBJ2-3	CASSRKGSDTQYF
TRBV28	12	TRBJ2-1	CASSSTLSGQFF
TRBV7-8	15	TRBJ1-2	CASSPGTFKGYGYTF
TRBV28	15	TRBJ1-5	CASSFDRGGNQPQHF
TRBV6-5	15	TRBJ1-5	CASSHGTGGNQPQHF
TRBV4-1	16	TRBJ2-7	CASSHPAGAKLHEQYF
TRBV7-9	13	TRBJ1-5	CASSLVSGQPQHF
TRBV2	15	TRBJ1-2	CASSETQKRVEGYTF
TRBV18	13	TRBJ1-1	CASSQTGDTEAFF
TRBV7-2	16	TRBJ2-5	CASSTRAGTGGGTQYF
TRBV12-5	15	TRBJ2-3	CASTRDGMSTDTQYF
TRBV20-1	13	TRBJ2-1	CSAPGQGINEQFF
TRBV20-1	11	TRBJ1-3	CSATSVNTIYF
TRBV29-1	16	TRBJ2-5	CSVEKGASWYQETQYF
TRBV20-1	15	TRBJ2-3	CSAFRSGSRMDTQYF
TRBV7-4	14	TRBJ1-1	CASSPIGLGTEAFF
TRBV7-2	13	TRBJ1-3	CASSLGEGNTIYF
TRBV20-1	16	TRBJ2-3	CSARVGLTGGRDTQYF
TRBV12-3/TRBV12-4	14	TRBJ2-7	CASSYKAGAYEQYF